This T cell receptor (beta chain) originates from a study of high-grade serous ovarian cancer treatment subgroups. Study as a whole: Samples averaged 14,192 reads and several thousand unique TCR beta rearrangements. Study-level points and caveats: Same-patient tumor repertoires overlapped at roughly 0.1 to 0.85; different patients barely overlapped. Repertoire analysis covered CDR3 alone, not CDR1 or CDR2.

Tumor samples were taken before definitive surgery or chemotherapy. Here immunoSEQ multiplex PCR was the method, and the copy in TCRdb shows in-frame clones only, minus some. The table lists roughly 3,100 clones, roughly 85% of them singletons. As regards this clone: Its target is not known.

Germline V gives CDR1 MNHNY, CDR2 SVGAGI (reference sequence). This CDR3 contains 16 residues. The V segment lost 0 bases and the J segment 2 bases; nucleotides outside the gene matches: 5. Sequencing was carried out using tumor tissue. The rearrangement links TRBV6-6 to TRBJ2-7, with TRBD1 matching 9 bases. The receptor comes from a human donor with high-grade serous ovarian cancer. For the CDR3, the DNA is TGTGCCAGCAGTTACTCGTCGGGACAGGGCCCCTACGAGCAGTACTTC. Translation gives CASSYSSGQGPYEQYF.